The source of this TCR beta chain is a study of shared clonotypes between healthy human individuals. After removal of 8 bases from V and 13 bases from J, the junction contained 12 bases not matched to a gene. Per the germline V gene, CDR1 is LGHNA and CDR2 is YNFKEQ. This CDR3 is 12 amino acids long. Worth noting for this clone: A single base is all that separates this from a far larger clone, so a read error is likely.

PCR replicates from unsorted PBMC used 300 ng DNA, and this amount was roughly 33,000 T cell genomes. Authors' analysis steps: Junction-only immunoSEQ sequences carried no quality scores, so filtering differed. Here immunoSEQ multiplex PCR was the method, and the copy in TCRdb shows in-frame clones only, minus some. That table is the source of V, J and clone size, and D and trimming were worked out from the DNA. The sample gives about half a million clones, approximately 84% of which show up once; roughly 13% is in the top ten. The chain combines TRBV4-2 with TRBJ1-2, with TRBD1 matching 8 bases. The material sequenced was PBMCs. This clonotype was sampled from a woman in her forties in good health. Some clones in this sample may be carry-over from other donors' samples. The DNA of the CDR3 is TGTGCCAGCGGCCTGGACAGGGAGGTATGCACCTTC. It specifies CASGLDREVCTF.